This T cell receptor (beta chain) derives from a study of molecular identifiers for immune sequencing clone quantification. Study results and limitations: Clones above 20 RNA copies contained over 99% of effector molecules and under 1% of naive molecules.

Libraries of naive CD8 cells were prepared from around 18,000 to 910,000 sorted cells using 10%, 30% or 50% RNA. Naive CD8 T cells were FACS-sorted by CD8+CD4-CCR7+CD45RA+ markers. This clonotype has just a few counts. Its antigen remains unidentified. Bulk libraries came from a prior protocol with listed TCR primers. TCRdb independently ran MiXCR on the PCR reads; one entry per CDR3 protein. The table has about 510,000 distinct CDR3 sequences, about a fifth seen once; the top ten hold about 0.84%. Germline-derived CDR1 and CDR2 are WSHSY and SAAADI. Trimming left V 9 bases short and J 4 bases short, with 16 bases between. The CDR3 runs 14 residues.

The sequence came from a human donor in good health. Some libraries in this study had Jurkat cell RNA spiked in. The chain has TRBV10-2 and TRBJ2-1; a weak D match, TRBD1 (6 bases). The source material was naive CD8+ T cells from blood, with Jurkat cell RNA spiked in. Sample subset: FACS-sorted CD8+CD4-CCR7+CD45RA+ naive T cells. The CDR3 nucleotides read TGCGCCAGTGCCGACAGGAGATTTTACAATGAGCAGTTCTTC. Encoded protein: CASADRRFYNEQFF.